This T cell receptor (beta chain) came from a study of blood T cell repertoires in COVID-19 (TCRdb year 2020). A note on the overall study: The collaborator samples originated in the United States, Italy and Spain and spanned the acute and convalescent phases of COVID-19. Where available, HLA class I and class II types were obtained from metadata supplied by the sample provider rather than from assay-based typing. The sample metadata nearly always contained a de-identified subject ID, COVID-19 status, age in years and sex. The material from the prospective study consisted of cDNA or gDNA derived from T cells, B-cell-depleted T cells, or PBMCs. Deeply sampled blood TCRbeta repertoires from subjects exposed to, actively infected with, or recovered from COVID-19 were included in the dataset. The samples were drawn from the first 160 participants of the ongoing ImmuneRACE study and from 1,254 subjects provided by 6 global collaborators. The repertoires were released in a freely available public database intended as a resource for research on the immune response to SARS-CoV-2.

What the study reported, not specific to this receptor: Clinical and demographic metadata were provided uncurated, with the amount varying by source and participant.

TCRbeta CDR3 regions were amplified from genomic DNA by means of the immunoSEQ Assay, a bias-controlled multiplex PCR. The study's processing was this. The number of nucleated cells in each sample was estimated by amplification of reference gene primers within the assay. To quantify the absolute abundance of each unique TCRbeta CDR3 rearrangement, sequence reads were collapsed and filtered. Productive Simpson clonality was computed per sample as the square root of Simpson's diversity index over productive rearrangements. The source is immuneACCESS, and TCRdb retained only in-frame sequences with V and J called. Part of the clones is not carried over; for the studies checked, unresolved V genes explain less than half of this, and the remainder is unexplained. V, J and clone size derive from that table, while D and trimming were established from the DNA sequence. In this sample the table shows 90,000 to 120,000 clones, 80% to 95% of which occur a single time. The ten top clones hold more than 0.85% of the sample.

Turning to this clone: The antigen this receptor binds is unknown. No per-base quality is available; no much larger clone lies one base away.

Whole blood was collected in K2EDTA tubes by collaborating institutions according to the institutions' own protocols. For TCRbeta analysis, collaborators shipped samples in one of three forms: frozen whole blood, isolated PBMCs, or DNA extracted from either of those sample types. Sequencing was done on a sample of peripheral blood. This TCR was recovered from a man aged 55 to 69 with acute or convalescent COVID-19.

The DNA sequence is as follows: TGCAGCGTGCGAACCCCCGCGGGACCCACAGATACGCAGTATTTT. This gives the protein CSVRTPAGPTDTQYF. This sequence uses TRBV29-1 and TRBJ2-3; TRBD2 is a weak D gene call, 6 bases matching. Sequences SQVTM (CDR1) and ANQGSEA (CDR2) are obtained from the germline V gene. The CDR3 covers 15 residues, taking in both the cysteine and the phenylalanine. Only the CDR3 portion is preserved as DNA: 45 bases, with reading frame beginning at the first base. V is clipped by 6 bases and J by 2 bases, and the sequence between their germline boundaries is 18 bases long.